This T cell receptor (beta chain) was found in a study of CD8 T cells in Susac syndrome. Reverse transcription used about 0.45 to 1 ug RNA and random hexamers. One entry per CDR3 protein results from TCRdb running MiXCR on the immunoSEQ multiplex PCR reads. The sample carries about 400,000 distinct CDR3 sequences, 85% recorded once. Germline CDR1 SQVTM, CDR2 ANQGSEA. Trimming took off 6 bases at V and 5 bases at J, with 10 bases between the two ends. The CDR3 sequence is 12 residues long. Material for sequencing was CD8+ T cells from PBMCs. The V call is TRBV29-1, the J call TRBJ2-2; a possible D gene is TRBD1 (6 bases). The source of this sequence is a human donor with multiple sclerosis. This CDR3 is CSVLGATGELFF. The CDR3 DNA reads as TGCAGCGTCTTGGGGGCAACCGGGGAGCTGTTTTTT.